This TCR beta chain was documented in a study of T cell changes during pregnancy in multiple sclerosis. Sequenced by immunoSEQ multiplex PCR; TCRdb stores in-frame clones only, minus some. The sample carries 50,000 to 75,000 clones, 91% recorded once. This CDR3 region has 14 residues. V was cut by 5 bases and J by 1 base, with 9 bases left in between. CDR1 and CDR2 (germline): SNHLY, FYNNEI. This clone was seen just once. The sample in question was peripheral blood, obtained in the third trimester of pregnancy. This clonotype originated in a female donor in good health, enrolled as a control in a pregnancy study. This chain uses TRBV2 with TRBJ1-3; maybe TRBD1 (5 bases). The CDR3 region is CASSYSGSGNTIYF. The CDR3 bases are TGTGCCAGCAGTTATTCAGGGTCTGGAAACACCATATATTTT.